This T cell receptor (beta chain) was captured in a study of blood T cell repertoires in COVID-19. Study-level background: The origin of the acute and convalescent COVID-19 samples was the United States, Italy and Spain.

CDR1 is SGHRS and CDR2 is YFSETQ in the germline V gene. CDR3 length: 16 amino acids. Trimming pared 3 bases from V and 2 bases from J, leaving 17 bases between. Data came from immunoSEQ multiplex PCR; TCRdb stores just in-frame clones and leaves some out. Of about 97,000 clones in the sample, 90% were seen once. The V and J genes are TRBV5-1 and TRBJ1-1, with no clear D. This clonotype originated in a man aged 55 to 70 with acute or convalescent COVID-19. The sequencing sample was made of peripheral blood. CDR3 residues: CASSSALAAVNTEAFF. DNA of the CDR3: TGCGCCAGCAGCTCCGCCCTCGCGGCCGTTAACACTGAAGCTTTCTTT.